This TCR beta chain derives from a study of blood T cell repertoires in COVID-19. Study-level background: Some COVID-19 samples were acute and others convalescent; all came from the United States, Italy and Spain. In each case, the material was cDNA or gDNA derived from T cells, B-cell-depleted T cells, or PBMCs.

Per the original data handling: Using reference gene primer amplification, nucleated cell counts were estimated. Measured with immunoSEQ multiplex PCR; TCRdb has only the in-frame clones, and not every one. Clone size and the V and J calls come from that table; the DNA yielded D and trimming. The table includes fewer than 300,000 clones, about 87% detected once. This clone was seen a handful of times. The clonotype originates from a woman aged 40 to 50 who had recovered from COVID-19. Sequenced input: peripheral blood.

CDR3 nucleotides: TGTGCCAGCAGTGCAGTTAACTATGGCTACACCTTC. As protein: CASSAVNYGYTF. This chain uses TRBV2 with TRBJ1-2; D call uncertain. The CDR3 runs 12 residues. The V gene lost 4 bases and the J gene lost 1 base, with 4 bases spanning the gap. Germline lookup yields CDR1 SNHLY and CDR2 FYNNEI. Looking up the rest from reference TRBV2 and TRBJ1-2 gives the full variable domain: EPEVTQTPSHQVTQMGQEVILRCVPISNHLYFYWYRQILGQKVEFLVSFYNNEISEKSEIFDDQFSVERPDGSNFTLKIRSTKLEDSAMYFCASSAVNYGYTFGSGTRLTVV.